This T cell receptor (beta chain) emerged from a study of cytomegalovirus exposure and HLA in healthy donors. Study details: As released early, the data held 85 million to 95 million unique TCRs from HLA-typed donors.

V lost 6 bases and J lost 7; bases outside the gene matches: 5. CDR1 SGHRS and CDR2 YFSETQ come from the germline V gene. This CDR3 spans 14 amino acids. PCR involved 60 Vbeta and 13 Jbeta primers. Repertoires were generated with immunoSEQ multiplex PCR, while TCRdb's copy carries only in-frame clones and drops some. Counted here are some 170,000 clones, over 60% occurring once; the ten biggest clones make up 1.6%. This clone was picked up a small number of times. J is TRBJ2-1 and V is TRBV5-1, with 12 bases matching TRBD2. This receptor was obtained from a woman in her twenties or thirties in good health and CMV-seronegative. Specimen: PBMCs. The CDR3 region is CASTPTSGGNEQFF. For the CDR3, the DNA is TGCGCCAGCACCCCGACTAGCGGGGGTAATGAGCAGTTCTTC.